This is a list of T cell receptor beta chains from one sample in a study of response to subunit inactivated influenza vaccine. One entry per CDR3 protein results from TCRdb running MiXCR on the RT-PCR reads. The sample records about 780,000 distinct CDR3 sequences, about 18% being singletons. Material: PBMCs from blood, obtained more than 4 days after vaccination. The receptors stem from a man between 50 and 59 years old who received an inactivated influenza vaccine. CDR3s include the opening cysteine and the closing phenylalanine or tryptophan. The order of the fields is V gene, D gene, J gene, clone size, CDR3 protein, CDR3 DNA. D genes are given only for firm matches. Size is stated for part of the rows, as once, few or many counts, or as a class when the clone is expanded.

V gene: TRBV4-3; D gene: TRBD2; J gene: TRBJ2-2; clone size: .; CDR3 protein: CASSQTWTSGRFVGELFF; CDR3 DNA: TGCGCCAGCAGCCAAACCTGGACTAGCGGGAGGTTTGTCGGGGAGCTGTTTTTT
V gene: TRBV27; D gene: TRBD2; J gene: TRBJ2-3; clone size: .; CDR3 protein: CASSLILAEGTDTQYF; CDR3 DNA: TGTGCCAGCAGTTTAATACTAGCGGAGGGCACAGATACGCAGTATTTT
V gene: TRBV19; D gene: TRBD1; J gene: TRBJ1-5; clone size: few; CDR3 protein: CASSISGTGGFQPQHF; CDR3 DNA: TGTGCCAGTAGTATTTCTGGGACAGGGGGTTTTCAGCCCCAGCATTTT
V gene: TRBV7-2; D gene: .; J gene: TRBJ1-4; clone size: many; CDR3 protein: CASSFGRGEKLFF; CDR3 DNA: TGTGCCAGCAGCTTCGGCAGGGGAGAAAAACTGTTTTTT
V gene: TRBV20-1; D gene: TRBD2; J gene: TRBJ2-7; clone size: .; CDR3 protein: CSVTSGRGPYEQYF; CDR3 DNA: TGCAGTGTTACAAGCGGGAGGGGCCCCTACGAGCAGTACTTC
V gene: TRBV5-1; D gene: TRBD1; J gene: TRBJ1-3; clone size: .; CDR3 protein: CASSLTGQGASGNTIYF; CDR3 DNA: TGCGCCAGCAGCTTGACGGGACAGGGGGCGAGTGGAAACACCATATATTTT
V gene: TRBV10-3; D gene: TRBD1; J gene: TRBJ2-3; clone size: .; CDR3 protein: CAISETGISTDTQYF; CDR3 DNA: TGTGCCATCAGCGAGACAGGGATTAGCACAGATACGCAGTATTTT
V gene: TRBV6-1; D gene: .; J gene: TRBJ2-2; clone size: .; CDR3 protein: CASRALNTGELFF; CDR3 DNA: TGTGCCAGCAGAGCGTTGAACACCGGGGAGCTGTTTTTT
V gene: TRBV6-1; D gene: TRBD1; J gene: TRBJ1-5; clone size: few; CDR3 protein: CASSQDRVRQPQHF; CDR3 DNA: TGTGCCAGCAGTCAGGACAGGGTTCGGCAGCCCCAGCATTTT
V gene: TRBV6-2/TRBV6-3; D gene: .; J gene: TRBJ2-3; clone size: few; CDR3 protein: CASSSILGTDTQYF; CDR3 DNA: TGTGCCAGCAGTTCCATCCTGGGCACAGATACGCAGTATTTT